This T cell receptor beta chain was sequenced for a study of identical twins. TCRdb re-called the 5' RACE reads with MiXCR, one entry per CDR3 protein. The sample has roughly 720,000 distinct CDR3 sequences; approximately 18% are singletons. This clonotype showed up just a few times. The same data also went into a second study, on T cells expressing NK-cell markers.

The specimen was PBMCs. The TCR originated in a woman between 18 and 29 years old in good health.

CDR3: CASSLAIWGSYEQYF. The CDR3 DNA reads TGTGCCAGCAGCTTAGCGATTTGGGGCTCCTACGAGCAGTACTTC. The chain is built from TRBV7-2 and TRBJ2-7; no firm D call. The CDR3 is 15 residues long. V lost 0 bases and J lost 0, with 9 bases in between. From germline, CDR1 is SGHTA and CDR2 FQGNSA. Full variable domain (remainder filled in from reference TRBV7-2 and TRBJ2-7): GAGVSQSPSNKVTEKGKDVELRCDPISGHTALYWYRQSLGQGLEFLIYFQGNSAPDKSGLPSDRFSAERTGGSVSTLTIQRTQQEDSAVYLCASSLAIWGSYEQYFGPGTRLTVT.